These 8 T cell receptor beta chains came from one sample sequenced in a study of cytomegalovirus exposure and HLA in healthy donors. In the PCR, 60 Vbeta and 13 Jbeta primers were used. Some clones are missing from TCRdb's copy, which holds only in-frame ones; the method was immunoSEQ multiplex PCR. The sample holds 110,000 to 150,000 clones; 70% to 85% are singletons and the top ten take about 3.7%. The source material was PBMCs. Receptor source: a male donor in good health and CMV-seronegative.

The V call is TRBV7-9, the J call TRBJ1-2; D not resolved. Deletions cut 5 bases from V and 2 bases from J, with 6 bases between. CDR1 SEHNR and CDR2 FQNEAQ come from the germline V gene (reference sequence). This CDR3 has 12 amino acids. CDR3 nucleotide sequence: TGTGCCAGCAGCACGGAGAACTATGGCTACACCTTC. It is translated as CASSTENYGYTF.

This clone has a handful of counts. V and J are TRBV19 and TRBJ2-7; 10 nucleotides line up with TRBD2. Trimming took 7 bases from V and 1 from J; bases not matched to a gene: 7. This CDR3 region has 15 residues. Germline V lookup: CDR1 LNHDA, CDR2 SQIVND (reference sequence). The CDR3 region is CASTKTSGASYEQYF. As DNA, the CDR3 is TGTGCCAGTACCAAAACTAGCGGGGCATCCTACGAGCAGTACTTC. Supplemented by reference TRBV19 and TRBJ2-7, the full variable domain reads DGGITQSPKYLFRKEGQNVTLSCEQNLNHDAMYWYRQDPGQGLRLIYYSQIVNDFQKGDIAEGYSVSREKKESFPLTVTSAQKNPTAFYLCASTKTSGASYEQYFGPGTRLTVT.

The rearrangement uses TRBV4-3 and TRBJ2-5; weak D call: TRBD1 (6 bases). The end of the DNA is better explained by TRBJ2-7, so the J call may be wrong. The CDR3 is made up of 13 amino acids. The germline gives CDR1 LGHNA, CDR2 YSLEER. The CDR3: CASSPDQGYEQYF. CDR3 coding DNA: TGCGCCAGCAGCCCCGATCAGGGGTACGAGCAGTACTTC.

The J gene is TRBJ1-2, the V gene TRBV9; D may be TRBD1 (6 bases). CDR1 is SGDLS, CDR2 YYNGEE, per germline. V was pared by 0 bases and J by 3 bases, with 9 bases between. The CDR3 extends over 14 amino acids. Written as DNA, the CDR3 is TGTGCCAGCAGCGTAGATGGGGGCTACTATGGCTACACCTTC. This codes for CASSVDGGYYGYTF.

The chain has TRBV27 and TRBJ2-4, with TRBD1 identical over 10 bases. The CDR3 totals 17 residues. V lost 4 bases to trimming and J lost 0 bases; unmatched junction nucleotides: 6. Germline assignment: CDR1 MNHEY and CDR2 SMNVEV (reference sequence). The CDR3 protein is CASSSLDRGLAKNIQYF. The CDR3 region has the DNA TGTGCCAGCAGTTCCTTGGACAGGGGGTTAGCCAAAAACATTCAGTACTTC.

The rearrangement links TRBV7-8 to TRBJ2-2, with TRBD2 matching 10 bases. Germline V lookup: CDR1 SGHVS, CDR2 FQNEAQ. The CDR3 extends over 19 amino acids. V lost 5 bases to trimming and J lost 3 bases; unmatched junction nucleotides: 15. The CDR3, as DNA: TGTGCCAGCAGCCCAACGTCCCGCTTAGCGGGAGGCGACACCGGGGAGCTGTTTTTT. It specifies CASSPTSRLAGGDTGELFF.

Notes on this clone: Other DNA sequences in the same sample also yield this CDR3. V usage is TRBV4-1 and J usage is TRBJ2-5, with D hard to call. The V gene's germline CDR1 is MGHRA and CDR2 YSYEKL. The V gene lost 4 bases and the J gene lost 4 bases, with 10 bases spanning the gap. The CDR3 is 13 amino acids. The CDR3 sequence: CASSRAYGETQYF. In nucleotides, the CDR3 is TGCGCCAGCAGCCGGGCCTATGGAGAGACCCAGTACTTC.

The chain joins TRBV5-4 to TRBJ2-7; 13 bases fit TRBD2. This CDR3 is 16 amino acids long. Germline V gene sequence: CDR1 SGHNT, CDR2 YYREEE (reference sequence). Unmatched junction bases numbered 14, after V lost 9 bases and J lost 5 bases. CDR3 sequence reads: CATTRLAGGPYDEQYF. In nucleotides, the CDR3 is TGTGCCACCACCCGACTAGCGGGGGGCCCTTACGACGAGCAGTACTTC.